This T cell receptor (beta chain) derives from a study of beta chain features in type 1 diabetes. Study-level points and caveats: Whether HLA type influences TCRB rearrangement remained unresolved here.

Post-sort purity exceeded 98% for all sorted populations. Details on this clone: Its antigen is unidentified. The germline gene is not matched at one end of the junction; a read error may be the cause.

Germline CDR1 is MDHEN and CDR2 is SYDVKM. The CDR3 spans 10 residues. The whole isolated RNA underwent reverse transcription, so sequencing captured expressed TCRB transcripts. The protocol was immunoSEQ multiplex PCR, while the TCRdb copy is restricted to in-frame clones and leaves out a portion. The sample consists of approximately 380,000 clones, roughly 16% of them appearing once. V gene TRBV28 combines with J gene TRBJ1-4; maybe TRBD1 (6 bases). The clonotype originates from a woman aged 18-35 years in good health. Sequenced input: naive CD4+ T cells from blood. The CDR3 region is CASSHRDTVF. Written as DNA, the CDR3 is TGTGCCAGCAGTCATAGGGACACAGTTTTT.